This TCR beta chain was profiled in a study of CD8+CD57+ T cells in acquired aplastic anemia. Notes on the study in general: Significance was not reached for CD8+ Simpson's diversity between patients and controls.

Concerning this clonotype: Antigen: not known.

Genomic DNA was employed as the template in profiling TCR beta VDJ and CDR3. TCRdb used MiXCR to reprocess the reads, holding one entry per CDR3 protein. The sample lists some 150,000 distinct CDR3 sequences; 40% to 55% were seen once. Germline values: CDR1 LGHNT, CDR2 FRNRAP. This CDR3 comprises 12 residues. The germline V and J ends were trimmed by 2 bases and 6 bases, with 7 bases remaining between them. Patients who underwent sequencing had shown CD8+CD57+ cell expansion by flow cytometry. All participating patients were living with severe acquired aplastic anemia. This clonotype was sampled from a human donor with aplastic anemia. Sample: sorted CD4+, CD8+, or CD8+CD57+ T cells (not recorded which) from PBMCs. The chain joins TRBV12-5 to TRBJ2-5; D gene uncertain. DNA for the CDR3: TGTGCTAGTGGTTTGAGTAGGAAGACCCAGTACTTC. It encodes CASGLSRKTQYF.